The present T cell receptor beta chain was sequenced within a study of early T cells in non-severe SARS-CoV-2 infection. Attachment of unique molecular identifiers to individual cDNA molecules was performed. TCRdb called the 5' RACE reads again in MiXCR, with one record for every CDR3 protein. The repertoire holds approximately 27,000 distinct CDR3 sequences, around 5% seen once, with over 2.5% in the top ten. The source is an adult who was a healthcare worker with PCR-confirmed SARS-CoV-2 infection or an uninfected control (not recorded which). Sequencing was done on a sample of whole blood.

This CDR3 is CASTIGGGPILGYNEQFF. In DNA form, the CDR3 reads TGTGCCAGTACGATTGGAGGGGGCCCTATTTTAGGCTACAATGAGCAGTTCTTC. V is TRBV19 and J is TRBJ2-1; weak D call: TRBD1 (7 bases). This CDR3 comprises 18 residues. Trimming removed 7 bases at V and 3 bases at J, with 25 bases between. Germline CDR1 reads LNHDA; CDR2 reads SQIVND (reference sequence).